A selection of T cell receptor beta chains follows, all from one sample in a study of cytomegalovirus exposure and HLA in healthy donors. Some clones are missing from TCRdb's copy, which holds only in-frame ones; the method was immunoSEQ multiplex PCR. The sample carries about 130,000 clones, around 77% recorded once. The sample taken for sequencing was PBMCs. All receptors derive from a man aged 30 to 45 in good health. Each CDR3 is given with its conserved first and last residue. The D gene is left open where the match is weak. Where a row states a size, it is once, few, many or the class of an expanded clone; other rows omit it.

TRBV27,12,TRBJ2-7,-,-,TGTGCCAGCAGTTTCCGAGGGTACGAGCAGTACTTC,CASSFRGYEQYF
TRBV30,15,TRBJ2-1,-,-,TGTGCCTGGAGGGGGGGTGAGAGCTCCTACAATGAGCAGTTCTTC,CAWRGGESSYNEQFF
TRBV29-1,14,TRBJ1-1,-,-,TGCAGCGTTGCCGGCAGTAGCTGGAACACTGAAGCTTTCTTT,CSVAGSSWNTEAFF
TRBV10-1,13,TRBJ2-7,TRBD1,-,TGCGCCAGCGGGCGACAGGGGACCTACGAGCAGTACTTC,CASGRQGTYEQYF
TRBV4-3,15,TRBJ1-2,-,-,TGCGCCAGCAGCCAAAAGACAGGTTTTAACTATGGCTACACCTTC,CASSQKTGFNYGYTF
TRBV5-6,12,TRBJ2-1,-,-,TGTGCCAGCAGCACCTACTACAATGAGCAGTTCTTC,CASSTYYNEQFF
TRBV7-9,15,TRBJ1-4,TRBD1,-,TGTGCCAGCAGCCAACAGGGGGCGAATAATGAAAAACTGTTTTTT,CASSQQGANNEKLFF
TRBV6-1,14,TRBJ1-4,-,-,TGTGCCAGCACACTAAGAGGGCATAATGAAAAACTGTTTTTT,CASTLRGHNEKLFF
TRBV11-1,18,TRBJ2-1,TRBD1,-,TGTGCCAGCAGCTTATCCTCGACCGGGACAGGCCTTTACAATGAGCAGTTCTTC,CASSLSSTGTGLYNEQFF
TRBV27,11,TRBJ2-2,-,-,TGTGCCAGCCGGGTCGGCGGGGAGCTGTTTTTT,CASRVGGELFF
TRBV6-5,15,TRBJ2-5,TRBD1,-,TGTGCCAGCAGTTACTCACAGGGGCCGGGGGAGACCCAGTACTTC,CASSYSQGPGETQYF
TRBV12-5,16,TRBJ2-1,TRBD2,-,TGTGCTAGTGGTTTTGTTGCGGGAGTTGGGGTTGGGGAGCAGTTCTTC,CASGFVAGVGVGEQFF
TRBV27,14,TRBJ2-5,-,-,TGTGCCAGCAGTTTATGGCAGGGAACGGGTGAGCAGTACTTC,CASSLWQGTGEQYF
TRBV30,14,TRBJ1-5,-,-,TGTGCCTGGAGCCGGGGGGGGATTAATCAGCCCCAGCATTTT,CAWSRGGINQPQHF
TRBV4-1,17,TRBJ2-7,TRBD1,-,TGCGCCAGCAGCCAAGATCGGTTGGGACAGGGGGCGGACGAGCAGTACTTC,CASSQDRLGQGADEQYF
TRBV5-1,14,TRBJ2-4,TRBD2,-,TGCGCCAGCAGCCCTAGCGGGCACAAAAACATTCAGTACTTC,CASSPSGHKNIQYF
TRBV19,16,TRBJ2-7,TRBD1,-,TGTGCCAGTAGTTTGCACCGGGACAGGGGCGGCTACGAGCAGTACTTC,CASSLHRDRGGYEQYF
TRBV7-6,11,TRBJ2-1,-,-,TGTGCCAGCAGCTTACTTAATGAGCAGTTCTTC,CASSLLNEQFF
TRBV4-1,15,TRBJ1-2,TRBD1,-,TGCGCCAGCAGCCTCGAGGTTGGACAGACAGGGGGCTACACCTTC,CASSLEVGQTGGYTF
TRBV11-3,13,TRBJ1-5,-,-,TGTGCCAGCAGCCCGGGGGGGAATCAGCCCCAGCATTTT,CASSPGGNQPQHF
TRBV9,15,TRBJ2-1,-,-,TGTGCCAGCAGCGTAGGAGGCGGCTCCTACAATGAGCAGTTCTTC,CASSVGGGSYNEQFF
TRBV25-1,15,TRBJ1-4,TRBD1,-,TGTGCCAGCAGTGCCTACAGGGGCGACAATGAAAAACTGTTTTTT,CASSAYRGDNEKLFF
TRBV7-9,15,TRBJ1-5,-,-,TGTGCCAGCAGCTTAGGGGCCTTGGCGGGTCAGCCCCAGCATTTT,CASSLGALAGQPQHF
TRBV6-6,14,TRBJ2-7,TRBD2,medium-sized,TGTGCCAGCCTAGGGACTAGCGGGAAGTACGAGCAGTACTTC,CASLGTSGKYEQYF
TRBV5-1,15,TRBJ2-3,TRBD1,-,TGCGCCAGCAGCCGCACAGGGGGAAGCACAGATACGCAGTATTTT,CASSRTGGSTDTQYF
TRBV9,14,TRBJ2-7,-,-,TGTGCCAGCAGCCCTGAGAGGGTCTCCTACGAGCAGTACTTC,CASSPERVSYEQYF
TRBV5-1,16,TRBJ2-2,TRBD2,once,TGCGCCAGCAGTCCCGGGACTAGCTCAAACACCGGGGAGCTGTTTTTT,CASSPGTSSNTGELFF
TRBV28,14,TRBJ1-5,-,-,TGTGCCAGCGGCGGGGAGGGACAAAATCAGCCCCAGCATTTT,CASGGEGQNQPQHF
TRBV19,13,TRBJ2-7,-,-,TGTGCCAGTAGCCCCTCCGTCTCCTACGAGCAGTACTTC,CASSPSVSYEQYF
TRBV13,15,TRBJ2-7,TRBD2,-,TGTGCCAGCAACACGGGACTAGCGGGAGGTAACGAGCAGTACTTC,CASNTGLAGGNEQYF
TRBV11-3,14,TRBJ2-7,-,-,TGTGCCAGCAGCTTTCCAGGGGTTCCCAACGAGCAGTACTTC,CASSFPGVPNEQYF
TRBV18,15,TRBJ1-3,TRBD1,-,TGTGCCAGCTCCCACGACAGGGCCTCTGGAAACACCATATATTTT,CASSHDRASGNTIYF
TRBV11-2,15,TRBJ2-7,TRBD2,once,TGTGCCAGCAGCTTTCAGACTAGCGGGAGCTACGAGCAGTACTTC,CASSFQTSGSYEQYF
TRBV7-9,15,TRBJ2-7,-,-,TGTGCCAGCAGCCGCTTGGGTCAGCGGGCCTACGAGCAGTACTTC,CASSRLGQRAYEQYF
TRBV28,14,TRBJ2-7,-,few,TGTGCCAGCAGTTCCAGGGGTGGCTCCTACGAGCAGTACTTC,CASSSRGGSYEQYF
TRBV19,13,TRBJ2-4,-,-,TGTGCCAGTAGCGAACTAGCCAAAAACATTCAGTACTTC,CASSELAKNIQYF
TRBV18,16,TRBJ2-1,TRBD1,-,TGTGCCAGCTCACCTACTCGGCCAGGGGGAACCAATGAGCAGTTCTTC,CASSPTRPGGTNEQFF
TRBV6-4,14,TRBJ1-5,-,-,TGTGCCAGCAGTGACTCGATGGGGGGACAGCCCCAGCATTTT,CASSDSMGGQPQHF
TRBV6-5,15,TRBJ2-5,TRBD2,-,TGTGCCAGCAGTTACCGGGGACTAGCGGGGGAGACCCAGTACTTC,CASSYRGLAGETQYF
TRBV10-2,14,TRBJ2-3,-,-,TGCGCCAGCGGACGGACTGGGGGGACAGATACGCAGTATTTT,CASGRTGGTDTQYF
TRBV7-3,15,TRBJ2-3,TRBD2,-,TGTGCCAGCAGCTTAGGGTCTAGCGGGATAGATACGCAGTATTTT,CASSLGSSGIDTQYF
TRBV28,15,TRBJ2-7,TRBD1,-,TGTGCCAGCAGAACTGCGGGACAGGGCCGCCACGAGCAGTACTTC,CASRTAGQGRHEQYF
TRBV10-3,17,TRBJ2-1,TRBD2,-,TGTGCCATCAGTGAGCCGCAGACTAGCGGGGGTTACAATGAGCAGTTCTTC,CAISEPQTSGGYNEQFF
TRBV30,16,TRBJ2-7,-,-,TGTGCCTGGAGGGCCCCTGGAGGGGGCAATTCCTACGAGCAGTACTTC,CAWRAPGGGNSYEQYF
TRBV11-2,15,TRBJ2-3,-,-,TGTGCCAGCAGCCTCACGGCGGGATTCACAGATACGCAGTATTTT,CASSLTAGFTDTQYF
TRBV5-4,16,TRBJ2-5,TRBD2,-,TGTGCCAGCAGCTTGCCTCTAGCGGGAGGGGCAGAGACCCAGTACTTC,CASSLPLAGGAETQYF
TRBV29-1,13,TRBJ2-7,-,-,TGCAGCGTTGAAGGTCAGGGCATCGGCGAGCAGTACTTC,CSVEGQGIGEQYF